This T cell receptor beta chain was recovered during a study of CD8+ T cells in alopecia areata (dated by TCRdb to between 2018 and 2020). Looking at the study overall: The treated patients took part in an open-label pilot trial in which moderate-to-severe alopecia areata was treated with oral tofacitinib at 5 to 10 mg twice daily. RNA was obtained with the PAXgene miRNA kit for fixed scalp, the miRNeasy kit for PBMCs, and the RNeasy kit for mouse skin. Scalp tissue and sorted CD4+ and CD8+ peripheral blood T cells from patchy and totalis/universalis alopecia areata patients and from healthy controls were covered by human TCRbeta sequencing. The study used high-throughput TCRbeta sequencing to examine T cell clonal expansion in alopecia areata, in both the C3H/HeJ mouse model and human patients. Clonality in the scalp was compared among normal scalp (n=4), patchy alopecia areata scalp (n=8), and alopecia totalis/universalis scalp (n=8). Disease severity in treated patients was measured with the SALT score, which quantifies the percentage of affected scalp surface area. Patients received tofacitinib for 6 to 18 months and were then followed off drug for 6 months to check for delayed response and recurrence. TCRbeta CDR3 regions were amplified by immunoSEQ multiplex PCR using 35 Vbeta forward and 13 Jbeta reverse primers. Tofacitinib-treated patients had biopsies at baseline and at 4 and 24 weeks of treatment, with a later scalp biopsy in several patients.

General findings and caveats noted by the study authors: Unlike mouse skin, which is dominated by gammadelta T cells, normal human skin has resident alphabeta T cells that are also sequenced, and this complicates analysis of the scalp TCR repertoire. Because the treated cohort was small and had only one nonresponder, larger studies are needed to examine links between baseline CD8+ expansion and response. Scalp clonality and the number of expanded CD8+ clones among the top 100 scalp clones were significantly decreased by tofacitinib. Shared TCR sequences between patients were less evident than in mice, which may be partly attributable to HLA diversity in the patient population. Compared with normal scalp, lesional scalp had higher clonality and more expanded CD8+ clones, particularly in alopecia totalis/universalis, a pattern that suggests antigenic drive. Many expanded lesional clones were found to persist in scalp and blood during tofacitinib treatment, and relapse after treatment cessation may be partly explained by this persistence.

This clone occurred a few times. Its antigen remains undetermined. No quality values exist for individual bases; no much larger clone is one base distant. Read against the paper, the sample's treatment or condition label means: oral pan-JAK inhibitor, 5-10 mg twice daily. Lesional scalp punch biopsies and peripheral blood were obtained from alopecia areata patients. After PBMCs were isolated by density centrifugation and stained for CD3, CD4 and CD8, a FACSAria was used to sort CD4+ and CD8+ T cells. There are 15 amino acids in the CDR3, from cysteine to phenylalanine inclusive. Only the CDR3 part of the read is kept: 45 bases, read in frame from the first base. For CDR1 and CDR2, the germline V gene (reference sequence) lists PRHDT and FYEKMQ. V sheds 6 bases and J sheds 3 bases, leaving 14 bases between their ends. Receptor libraries were prepared by the immunoSEQ multiplex PCR assay. RNA was extracted from all samples and reverse transcribed into cDNA as template for TCR sequencing. SuperScript III was used to make first-strand cDNA, primed with a 2:1 mix of oligo-dT and random hexamers. A synthetic immune receptor repertoire was used to gauge amplification bias, and whatever bias remained was removed computationally. As for the original processing: After raw reads were preprocessed to remove errors, the CDR3 was defined following IMGT conventions as running from the conserved cysteine to phenylalanine. Clonality was calculated as 1 minus Shannon entropy normalized by log2 of the number of productive unique TCRs. Whether each scalp clone was CD4 or CD8 was inferred by checking scalp TCRbeta sequences against the CD4 and CD8 repertoires from sorted blood. TCRdb mirrors the immuneACCESS table, restricted to in-frame sequences. Some clones are absent from its copies; in checked studies, under half trace to an unresolved V gene, and the reason for the others is unknown. The V and J calls and clone size are taken from that table; D and trimming were inferred from the DNA. The sample contains approximately 220,000 clones, roughly two fifths of them found a single time. Together, the top ten hold 0.4% to 0.55% of the sample.

This specimen was CD4+ T cells sorted from blood, taken between weeks 30 and 35, from a patient treated with tofacitinib. This TCR was recovered from a human donor with alopecia areata. The sequence is built from TRBV13 and TRBJ1-4; no confident D gene assignment can be made. The nucleotides read TGTGCCAGCAGAAATAGGAAGGAAGCTAATGAAAAACTGTTTTTT. The encoded protein is CASRNRKEANEKLFF. The full variable domain, completed from the reference TRBV13 and TRBJ1-4 proteins outside the CDR3, reads AAGVIQSPRHLIKEKRETATLKCYPIPRHDTVYWYQQGPGQDPQFLISFYEKMQSDKGSIPDRFSAQQFSDYHSELNMSSLELGDSALYFCASRNRKEANEKLFFGSGTQLSVL.